A single sample is the source of the 8 T cell receptor beta chains below, sequenced in a study of shared clonotypes between healthy human individuals. The protocol was immunoSEQ multiplex PCR, while the TCRdb copy is restricted to in-frame clones and leaves out a portion. The sample shows about 490,000 clones, over 75% of them seen only once. The sequencing sample was made of PBMCs. The source is a woman in her thirties or forties in good health. Some clones in this sample may be carry-over from other donors' samples.

This sequence joins TRBV4-1 and TRBJ2-2, with 12 nucleotides matching TRBD2. Germline V gives CDR1 MGHRA, CDR2 YSYEKL. This CDR3 is 15 amino acids long. J lost 7 bases, V lost 1 base, and 1 base had no gene match. The CDR3 sequence is CASSQGTSGNGELFF. CDR3 DNA: TGCGCCAGCAGCCAAGGGACTAGCGGGAACGGGGAGCTGTTTTTT.

The gene calls are TRBV4-2 and TRBJ2-2; 9 nucleotides agree with TRBD2. In germline, CDR1 is LGHNA, CDR2 YNFKEQ. There are 17 residues in the CDR3. With V trimmed by 4 bases and J by 7 bases, 13 bases remained unmatched. The CDR3: CASSPDVAGGSLGELFF. CDR3 DNA: TGTGCCAGCAGCCCCGACGTGGCGGGAGGGTCCCTCGGGGAGCTGTTTTTT.

The chain carries TRBV19 and TRBJ1-1; 8 nucleotides match TRBD1. Germline CDR1 LNHDA, CDR2 SQIVND (reference sequence). The junction had 9 bases not matched to a gene; V was cut back by 10 bases and J by 8 bases. The CDR3 has 12 residues. The CDR3 loop is CATMDRAFEAFF. CDR3 sequence (DNA): TGTGCCACCATGGACAGGGCCTTCGAAGCTTTCTTT.

This chain connects TRBV12-2 to TRBJ2-7. TRBV12-2 is a listed pseudogene. The CDR3 runs 15 residues. In DNA, the CDR3 is TGTGCAAGTCGCTTAGTTTCCTCCACGAAACGCGAGCAGTACTTC. Its translation is CASRLVSSTKREQYF.

Comment on this clone: Other nucleotide sequences in the sample specify the same CDR3. V gene TRBV28 combines with J gene TRBJ1-2, with D perhaps TRBD1 (5 bases). The CDR3 runs to 13 residues. CDR1 is MDHEN and CDR2 is SYDVKM in the germline V gene. V lost 5 bases to trimming and J lost 1 base, with 8 bases between them. The CDR3 spells CASSPGLNYGYTF. CDR3 DNA: TGTGCCAGCAGTCCGGGACTTAACTATGGCTACACCTTC.

The V gene is TRBV28, the J gene TRBJ2-1, with 8 positions matching TRBD1. The V and J ends lost 5 bases and 4 bases, in that order; junction bases with no gene match: 7. This CDR3 is 15 amino acids long. Germline-derived CDR1 and CDR2 are MDHEN and SYDVKM. The CDR3: CASSTPGQDYNEQFF. The CDR3, as DNA: TGTGCCAGCAGTACCCCGGGACAGGATTACAATGAGCAGTTCTTC.

The gene calls are TRBV9 and TRBJ1-2, with D possibly being TRBD1 (5 bases). The CDR3 loop spans 15 amino acids. The germline V gene has CDR1 SGDLS and CDR2 YYNGEE. V gave up 1 base and J gave up 0 bases, with 10 bases separating them. CDR3 loop: CASSVWGSPNYGYTF. The CDR3 DNA is TGTGCCAGCAGCGTATGGGGCAGCCCTAACTATGGCTACACCTTC.

This chain connects TRBV15 to TRBJ2-7, with 11 bases fitting TRBD2. The CDR3 length is 16 residues. Germline assignment: CDR1 LNHNV and CDR2 YYDKDF (reference sequence). V was pared by 0 bases and J by 2 bases, with 3 bases of the junction left unmatched. This CDR3 is CATSREGLADTYEQYF. CDR3 coding DNA: TGTGCCACCAGCAGAGAGGGACTAGCGGACACCTACGAGCAGTACTTC.